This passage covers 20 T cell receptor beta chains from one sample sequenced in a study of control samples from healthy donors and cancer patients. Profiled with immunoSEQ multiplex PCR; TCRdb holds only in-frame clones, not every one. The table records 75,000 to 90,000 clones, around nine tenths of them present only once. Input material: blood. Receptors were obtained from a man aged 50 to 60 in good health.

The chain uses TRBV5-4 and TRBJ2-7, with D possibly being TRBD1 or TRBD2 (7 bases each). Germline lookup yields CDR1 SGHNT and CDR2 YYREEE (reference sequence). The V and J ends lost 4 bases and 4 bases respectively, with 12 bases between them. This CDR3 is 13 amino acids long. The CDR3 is CASSVQGGYEQYF. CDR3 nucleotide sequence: TGTGCCAGCAGCGTGCAGGGGGGGTACGAGCAGTACTTC.

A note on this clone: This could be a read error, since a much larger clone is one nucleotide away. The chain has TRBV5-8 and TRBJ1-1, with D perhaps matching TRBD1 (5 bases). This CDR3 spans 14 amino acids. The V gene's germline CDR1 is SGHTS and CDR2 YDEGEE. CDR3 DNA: TGTGCCAACAGCTTGGGACGGTTGAGGACTGAAGCTTTCTTT. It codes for CANSLGRLRTEAFF.

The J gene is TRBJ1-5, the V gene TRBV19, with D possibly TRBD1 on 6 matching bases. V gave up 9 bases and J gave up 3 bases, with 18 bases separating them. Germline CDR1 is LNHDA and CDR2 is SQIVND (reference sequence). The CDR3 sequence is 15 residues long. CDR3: CASLDRQALNQPQHF. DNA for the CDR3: TGTGCCAGCCTCGACCGACAGGCCCTCAATCAGCCCCAGCATTTT.

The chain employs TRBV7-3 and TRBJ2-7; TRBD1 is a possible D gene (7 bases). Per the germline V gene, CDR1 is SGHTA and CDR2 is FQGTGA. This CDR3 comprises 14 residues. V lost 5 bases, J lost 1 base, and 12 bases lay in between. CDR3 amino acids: CASSPQGGSYEQYF. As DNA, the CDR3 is TGTGCCAGCAGCCCCCAGGGGGGTTCCTACGAGCAGTACTTC.

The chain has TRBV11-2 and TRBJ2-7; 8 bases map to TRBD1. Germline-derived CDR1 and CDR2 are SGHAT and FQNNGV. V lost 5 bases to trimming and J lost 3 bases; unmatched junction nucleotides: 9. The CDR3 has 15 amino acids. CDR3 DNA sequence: TGTGCCAGCAGCGAGACAGGGGAGAGTTACTACGAGCAGTACTTC. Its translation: CASSETGESYYEQYF.

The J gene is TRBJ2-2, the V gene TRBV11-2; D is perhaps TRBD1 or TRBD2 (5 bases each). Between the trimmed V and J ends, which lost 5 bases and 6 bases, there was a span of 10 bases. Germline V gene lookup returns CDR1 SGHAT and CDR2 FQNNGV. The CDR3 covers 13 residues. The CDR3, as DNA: TGTGCCAGCAGCCTCCCGGGGCCCGGGGAGCTGTTTTTT. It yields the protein CASSLPGPGELFF.

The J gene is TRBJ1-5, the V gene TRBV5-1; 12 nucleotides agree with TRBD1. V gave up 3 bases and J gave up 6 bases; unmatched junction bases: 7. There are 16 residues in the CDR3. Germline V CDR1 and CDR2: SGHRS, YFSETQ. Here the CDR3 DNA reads TGCGCCAGCAGCTCCGGGACAGGGGGCCCACGTCAGCCCCAGCATTTT. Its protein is CASSSGTGGPRQPQHF.

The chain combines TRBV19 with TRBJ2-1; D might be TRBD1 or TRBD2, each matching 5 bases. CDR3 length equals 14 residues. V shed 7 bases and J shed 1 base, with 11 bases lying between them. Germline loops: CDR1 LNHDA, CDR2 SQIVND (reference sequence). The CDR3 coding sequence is TGTGCCAGTATCCGGGACCCGTCCTACAATGAGCAGTTCTTC. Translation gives CASIRDPSYNEQFF.

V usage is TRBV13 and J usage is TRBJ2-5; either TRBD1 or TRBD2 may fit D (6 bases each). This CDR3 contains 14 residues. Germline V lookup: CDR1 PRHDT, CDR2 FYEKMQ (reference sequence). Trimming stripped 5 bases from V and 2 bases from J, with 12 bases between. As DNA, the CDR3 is TGTGCCAGCAGCCGAGGAGGGGGACAAGAGACCCAGTACTTC. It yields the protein CASSRGGGQETQYF. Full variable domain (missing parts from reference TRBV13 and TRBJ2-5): AAGVIQSPRHLIKEKRETATLKCYPIPRHDTVYWYQQGPGQDPQFLISFYEKMQSDKGSIPDRFSAQQFSDYHSELNMSSLELGDSALYFCASSRGGGQETQYFGPGTRLLVL.

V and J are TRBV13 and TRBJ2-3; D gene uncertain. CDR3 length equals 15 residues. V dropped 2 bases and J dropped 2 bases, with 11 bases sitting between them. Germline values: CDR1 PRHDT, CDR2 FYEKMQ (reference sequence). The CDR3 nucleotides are TGTGCCAGCAGCTTAAGATCCCTAACCACAGATACGCAGTATTTT. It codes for CASSLRSLTTDTQYF.

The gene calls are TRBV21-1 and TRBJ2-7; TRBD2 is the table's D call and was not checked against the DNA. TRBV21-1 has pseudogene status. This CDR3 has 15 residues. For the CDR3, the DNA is TGTGCCAGCAGCAAATCCCGGCGGTGCCCCTACGAGCAGTACTTC. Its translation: CASSKSRRCPYEQYF.

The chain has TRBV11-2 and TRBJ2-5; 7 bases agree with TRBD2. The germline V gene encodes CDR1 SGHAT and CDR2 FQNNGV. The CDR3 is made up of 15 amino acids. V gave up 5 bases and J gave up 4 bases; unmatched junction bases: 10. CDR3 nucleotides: TGTGCCAGCAGCGCGGTGGGGGGGACGAGAGAGACCCAGTACTTC. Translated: CASSAVGGTRETQYF. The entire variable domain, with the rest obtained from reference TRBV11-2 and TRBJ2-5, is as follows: EAGVAQSPRYKIIEKRQSVAFWCNPISGHATLYWYQQILGQGPKLLIQFQNNGVVDDSQLPKDRFSAERLKGVDSTLKIQPAKLEDSAVYLCASSAVGGTRETQYFGPGTRLLVL.

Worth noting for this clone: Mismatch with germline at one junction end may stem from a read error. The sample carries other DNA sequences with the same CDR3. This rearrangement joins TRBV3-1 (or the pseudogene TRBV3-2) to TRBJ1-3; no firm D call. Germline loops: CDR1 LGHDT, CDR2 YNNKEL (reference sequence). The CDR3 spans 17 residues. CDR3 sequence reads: CASSQDRESISGNTIYF. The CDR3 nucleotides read TGCGCCAGCAGCCAAGATCGAGAGAGCATCTCTGGAAACACCATATATTTT.

The CDR3 sequence: CASSQGEQYF. CDR3 DNA sequence: TGTGCCAGCAGCCAAGGCGAGCAGTACTTC. The chain links TRBV3-1 (or the pseudogene TRBV3-2) to TRBJ2-7; D is ambiguous. Trimming removed 1 base at V and 6 bases at J, with 1 base between. This CDR3 comprises 10 residues. Germline assignment: CDR1 LGHDT and CDR2 YNNKEL (reference sequence).

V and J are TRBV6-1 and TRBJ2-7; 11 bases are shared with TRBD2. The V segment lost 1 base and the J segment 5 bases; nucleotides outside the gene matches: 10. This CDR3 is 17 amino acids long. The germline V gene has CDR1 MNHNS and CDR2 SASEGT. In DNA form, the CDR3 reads TGTGCCAGCAGTGAAGAGGGTAGCGGGGGGGCCGTGAACGAGCAGTACTTC. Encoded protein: CASSEEGSGGAVNEQYF.

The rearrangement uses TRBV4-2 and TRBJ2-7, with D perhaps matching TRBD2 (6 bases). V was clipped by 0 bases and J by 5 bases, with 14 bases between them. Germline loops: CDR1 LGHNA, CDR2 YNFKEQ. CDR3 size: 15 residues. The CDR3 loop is CASSQERRGPHEQYF. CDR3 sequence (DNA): TGTGCCAGCAGCCAAGAGCGGCGGGGCCCCCACGAGCAGTACTTC.

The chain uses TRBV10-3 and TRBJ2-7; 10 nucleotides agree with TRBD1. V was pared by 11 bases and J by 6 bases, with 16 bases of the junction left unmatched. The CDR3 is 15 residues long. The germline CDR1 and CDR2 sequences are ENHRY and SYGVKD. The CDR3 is CASQMTGGLMGEQYF. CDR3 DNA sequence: TGTGCCTCACAGATGACAGGGGGCTTGATGGGCGAGCAGTACTTC.

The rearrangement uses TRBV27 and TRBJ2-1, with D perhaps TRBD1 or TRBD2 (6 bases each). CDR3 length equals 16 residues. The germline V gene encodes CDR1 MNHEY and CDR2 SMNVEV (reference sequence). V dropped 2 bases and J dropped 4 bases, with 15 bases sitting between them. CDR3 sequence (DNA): TGTGCCAGCAGTTTACGAGGGGGGCCCATATACAATGAGCAGTTCTTC. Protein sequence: CASSLRGGPIYNEQFF.

The CDR3: CASSPLTDDLETQYF. CDR3 nucleotide sequence: TGTGCCAGCTCACCGTTGACCGACGACCTGGAGACCCAGTACTTC. The chain couples TRBV18 to TRBJ2-5; D remains ambiguous. CDR3 length equals 15 residues. In germline, CDR1 is KGHSH, CDR2 LQKENI. V was clipped by 3 bases and J by 5 bases, with 16 bases between them.

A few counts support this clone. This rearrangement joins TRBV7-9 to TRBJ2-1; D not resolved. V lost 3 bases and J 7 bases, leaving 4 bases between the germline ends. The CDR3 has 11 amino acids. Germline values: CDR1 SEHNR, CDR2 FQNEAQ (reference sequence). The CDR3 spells CASSFGNEQFF. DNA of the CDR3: TGTGCCAGCAGCTTCGGGAATGAGCAGTTCTTC.